What follows are 16 T cell receptor beta chains derived from one specimen sequenced in a study of blood T cells in healthy people across ages. A second PCR of roughly 7 to 11 cycles used a sample-barcoded 5' primer and a J-beta primer mix. In TCRdb, the 5' RACE reads were re-called with MiXCR into one record per CDR3 protein. The sample records 1.5 million to 1.9 million distinct CDR3 sequences, under 55% being singletons. Material for sequencing was blood. The receptors were sampled from a young woman in good health.

This clonotype was recorded a few times. It may be a read error: a sequence one base away is much more abundant. CDR3 nucleotides: TGCGCCAGCAGCCAACGTGAGACTAGCGAAATCCAGGAGCAGTACTTC. It codes for CASSQRETSEIQEQYF. This chain joins TRBV4-3 and TRBJ2-5; TRBD2 matches 8 bases. The germline V gene has CDR1 LGHNA and CDR2 YSLEER. J was trimmed by 11 bases and V by 2 bases; bases with no gene match: 16. The CDR3 is 16 amino acids.

This chain joins TRBV20-1 and TRBJ2-2; 10 positions match TRBD1. This CDR3 comprises 15 residues. CDR1 is DFQATT, CDR2 SNEGSKA, per germline (reference sequence). The trim removed 2 bases at V and 5 bases at J, leaving 5 bases unmatched. CDR3: CSARPGTGVTGELFF. In DNA form, the CDR3 reads TGCAGTGCTAGACCGGGGACAGGGGTGACCGGGGAGCTGTTTTTT.

The chain links TRBV20-1 to TRBJ2-1; D unclear. The CDR3 runs 11 residues. Trimming removed 5 bases at V and 8 bases at J, with 10 bases between. The germline gives CDR1 DFQATT, CDR2 SNEGSKA (reference sequence). CDR3 nucleotide sequence: TGCAGTGCTCGAAGTTGGGATGAGCAGTTCTTC. As protein: CSARSWDEQFF.

This clonotype was seen just once. V usage is TRBV6-7 and J usage is TRBJ1-5; 8 positions match TRBD1. TRBV6-7 carries the ORF label, with uncertain function. Trimming cost V 2 bases and J 0 bases; bases outside gene matches: 12. There are 19 residues in the CDR3. CDR3 in DNA: TGTGCCAGCAGTTACGCGGACAGGGCTAAACCCTATAGCAATCAGCCCCAGCATTTT. Encoded protein: CASSYADRAKPYSNQPQHF.

J is TRBJ1-1 and V is TRBV19; 10 bases map to TRBD1. Per the germline V gene, CDR1 is LNHDA and CDR2 is SQIVND (reference sequence). The CDR3 totals 17 residues. V dropped 5 bases and J dropped 0; count of bases not matched to a gene: 9. DNA of the CDR3: TGTGCCAGTAGTCCCAGGGACAGGGGCAGTATGAACACTGAAGCTTTCTTT. It translates to CASSPRDRGSMNTEAFF.

CDR3 nucleotide sequence: TGTGCCAGCAGTTACAGGGGCGGCGCAACTAATGAAAAACTGTTTTTT. Its protein product is CASSYRGGATNEKLFF. This chain uses TRBV6-2 or TRBV6-3 with TRBJ1-4, with D possibly TRBD1 on 5 matching bases. Germline CDR1 MNHEY, CDR2 SVGEGT. V lost 2 bases and J 0 bases, leaving 10 bases between the germline ends. This CDR3 region has 16 residues.

CDR3 loop: CASSPRTGGGHEQFF. The CDR3 DNA reads as TGCGCCAGCAGCCCTCGGACAGGGGGCGGCCATGAGCAGTTCTTC. The chain recombines TRBV5-1 with TRBJ2-1, with TRBD1 matching 11 bases. Germline V gene data show CDR1 as SGHRS and CDR2 as YFSETQ. V shed 4 bases and J 8 bases; nucleotides not matched to a gene: 8. This CDR3 has 15 amino acids.

V usage is TRBV30 and J usage is TRBJ2-1; D remains unclear. Germline V lookup: CDR1 GTSNPN, CDR2 SVGIG (reference sequence). Trimming removed 0 bases at V and 6 bases at J, with 6 bases between. CDR3 size: 12 residues. This CDR3 is CAWSVDRNEQFF. For the CDR3, the DNA is TGTGCCTGGAGTGTAGACCGCAATGAGCAGTTCTTC.

The rearrangement uses TRBV20-1 and TRBJ2-3; 13 nucleotides agree with TRBD2. Per the germline V gene, CDR1 is DFQATT and CDR2 is SNEGSKA (reference sequence). J lost 7 bases, V lost 3 bases, and 4 bases had no gene match. CDR3 size: 14 residues. Here the CDR3 reads CSARPGLAGNTQYF. In DNA form, the CDR3 reads TGCAGTGCTAGGCCGGGACTAGCGGGAAATACGCAGTATTTT.

The CDR3 loop is CASSARGPGVYGYTF. CDR3 sequence (DNA): TGTGCCAGCAGCGCCAGAGGGCCGGGGGTCTATGGCTACACCTTC. This chain links TRBV9 with TRBJ1-2; TRBD1 might be the D (5 bases). V was cut by 3 bases and J by 4 bases, with 16 bases left in between. The germline gives CDR1 SGDLS, CDR2 YYNGEE. The CDR3 is made up of 15 amino acids. Complete variable domain (other parts from reference TRBV9 and TRBJ1-2): DSGVTQTPKHLITATGQRVTLRCSPRSGDLSVYWYQQSLDQGLQFLIQYYNGEERAKGNILERFSAQQFPDLHSELNLSSLELGDSALYFCASSARGPGVYGYTFGSGTRLTVV.

This clonotype was seen at least ten times. The CDR3 here is CASSYGVNYGYTF. As DNA, the CDR3 is TGTGCCAGCAGTTACGGGGTGAACTATGGCTACACCTTC. The J gene is TRBJ1-2, the V gene TRBV6-2 or TRBV6-3; D gene ambiguous. Germline CDR1 and CDR2: MNHEY and SVGEGT. This CDR3 has 13 residues. Trimming stripped 2 bases from V and 2 bases from J, with 6 bases between.

V usage is TRBV4-1 and J usage is TRBJ1-5; possibly TRBD1 for D (5 bases). The CDR3 is 15 amino acids. Trimming took 1 base from V and 3 from J, leaving 10 bases between them. Germline CDR1 reads MGHRA; CDR2 reads YSYEKL. The CDR3 sequence: CASSQGDGDNQPQHF. The CDR3 DNA reads TGCGCCAGCAGCCAAGGGGACGGGGACAATCAGCCCCAGCATTTT.

The chain is built from TRBV4-1 and TRBJ2-7; D remains ambiguous. Germline CDR1 MGHRA, CDR2 YSYEKL. Trimming left V 1 base short and J 7 bases short, with 11 bases between. The CDR3 consists of 13 residues. This CDR3 reads CASSQVASDEQYF. As DNA, the CDR3 is TGCGCCAGCAGCCAAGTTGCGTCGGATGAGCAGTACTTC.

This clonotype was seen more than once but under ten times. The chain uses TRBV20-1 and TRBJ2-7, with TRBD1 matching over 8 bases. The germline gives CDR1 DFQATT, CDR2 SNEGSKA (reference sequence). Trimming took 5 bases from V and 2 from J; bases not matched to a gene: 5. This CDR3 contains 13 residues. The CDR3 loop reads CSAGIQGAYEQYF. In DNA form, the CDR3 reads TGCAGTGCTGGGATACAGGGGGCCTACGAGCAGTACTTC.

This clonotype was observed a handful of times. The V and J genes are TRBV2 and TRBJ1-1; D gene ambiguous. V lost 6 bases and J 0 bases, leaving 8 bases between the germline ends. CDR1 is SNHLY, CDR2 FYNNEI, per germline. The CDR3 totals 13 residues. The CDR3 spells CASRREMNTEAFF. The CDR3 DNA follows: TGTGCCAGCAGGAGAGAGATGAACACTGAAGCTTTCTTT. Combining the CDR3 with reference TRBV2 and TRBJ1-1 gives the whole variable domain EPEVTQTPSHQVTQMGQEVILRCVPISNHLYFYWYRQILGQKVEFLVSFYNNEISEKSEIFDDQFSVERPDGSNFTLKIRSTKLEDSAMYFCASRREMNTEAFFGQGTRLTVV.

The chain has TRBV6-5 and TRBJ1-1; the D is unclear. The CDR3 is 13 residues long. V gave up 2 bases and J gave up 5 bases, with 9 bases separating them. Germline V gives CDR1 MNHEY, CDR2 SVGAGI. DNA for the CDR3: TGTGCCAGCAGTTACGGACCCCGGACTGAAGCTTTCTTT. Its protein product is CASSYGPRTEAFF.